The 6 T cell receptor beta chains given below trace back to one sample, sequenced in a study of blood T cells in healthy people across ages. Using a J-beta primer mix together with a sample-barcoded 5' primer, a second PCR was run for roughly 7 to 12 cycles. TCRdb re-analysed the 5' RACE reads in MiXCR, keeping a single row per CDR3 protein. The sample consists of some 1 million distinct CDR3 sequences, roughly 45% of them appearing once. Sequencing used blood. All receptors come from a woman aged 60-70 years in good health.

This clonotype was counted only a few times. This chain connects TRBV7-2 to TRBJ2-1, with 9 bases fitting TRBD2. The CDR3 is 15 amino acids. Germline V gives CDR1 SGHTA, CDR2 FQGNSA. Unmatched junction bases numbered 9, after V lost 4 bases and J lost 8 bases. CDR3 in amino acids: CASSSLAGWRDEQFF. The CDR3 DNA follows: TGTGCCAGCAGCTCCCTAGCGGGATGGAGGGATGAGCAGTTCTTC.

The genes are TRBV28 and TRBJ2-5; 9 nucleotides align to TRBD1. The DNA end favors TRBJ2-7, so the J call may be wrong. The V gene's germline CDR1 is MDHEN and CDR2 SYDVKM. CDR3 size: 14 residues. The CDR3 sequence is CASSPPGQGAEQYF. The CDR3 coding sequence is TGTGCCAGCAGTCCTCCGGGACAGGGTGCCGAGCAGTACTTC.

This chain links TRBV20-1 with TRBJ2-3, with D unresolved. The CDR3 extends over 11 amino acids. The germline V gene encodes CDR1 DFQATT and CDR2 SNEGSKA (reference sequence). V was cut by 6 bases and J by 7 bases, with 11 bases left in between. CDR3 amino acids: CSARLEYTQYF. The CDR3 nucleotides are TGCAGTGCGAGGCTAGAGTATACGCAGTATTTT.

CDR3 sequence reads: CASSLGVTVGAYEQYF. CDR3 coding DNA: TGTGCCAGCAGCTTAGGGGTGACAGTGGGGGCCTACGAGCAGTACTTC. The chain joins TRBV7-8 to TRBJ2-7, with D perhaps matching TRBD1 or TRBD2 (5 bases each). V lost 1 base, J lost 2 bases, and 15 bases lay in between. The V gene's germline CDR1 is SGHVS and CDR2 FQNEAQ. The CDR3 has 16 amino acids.

The chain couples TRBV5-1 to TRBJ2-2; possibly TRBD1 or TRBD2 for D (5 bases each). The CDR3 length is 17 residues. Germline V gives CDR1 SGHRS, CDR2 YFSETQ. Trimming shortened V by 0 bases and J by 0 bases, and 12 bases separated the two germline ends. CDR3 protein: CASSLGGRGPNTGELFF. The CDR3, as DNA: TGCGCCAGCAGCTTGGGCGGCCGGGGACCGAACACCGGGGAGCTGTTTTTT.

V usage is TRBV20-1 and J usage is TRBJ2-3, with TRBD2 matching over 7 bases. This CDR3 contains 14 residues. V trimming: 1 base; J trimming: 5 bases; junction bases outside the gene matches: 6. In germline, CDR1 is DFQATT, CDR2 SNEGSKA (reference sequence). CDR3 loop: CSARGAAGRDTQYF. The CDR3 DNA sequence: TGCAGTGCTAGAGGGGCAGCGGGGAGAGATACGCAGTATTTT.